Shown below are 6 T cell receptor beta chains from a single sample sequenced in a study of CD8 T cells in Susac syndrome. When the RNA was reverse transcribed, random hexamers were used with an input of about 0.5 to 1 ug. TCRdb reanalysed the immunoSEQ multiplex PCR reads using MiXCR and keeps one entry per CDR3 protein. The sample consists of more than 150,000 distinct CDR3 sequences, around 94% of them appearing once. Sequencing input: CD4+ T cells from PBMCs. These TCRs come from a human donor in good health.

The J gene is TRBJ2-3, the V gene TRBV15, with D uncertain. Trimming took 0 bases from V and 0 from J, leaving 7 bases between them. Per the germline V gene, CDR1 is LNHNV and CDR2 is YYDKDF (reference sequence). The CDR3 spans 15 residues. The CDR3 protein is CATSRESSSTDTQYF. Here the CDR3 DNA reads TGTGCCACCAGCAGAGAAAGCTCTAGCACAGATACGCAGTATTTT. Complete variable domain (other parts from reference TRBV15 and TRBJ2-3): DAMVIQNPRYQVTQFGKPVTLSCSQTLNHNVMYWYQQKSSQAPKLLFHYYDKDFNNEADTPDNFQSRRPNTSFCFLDIRSPGLGDTAMYLCATSRESSSTDTQYFGPGTRLTVL.

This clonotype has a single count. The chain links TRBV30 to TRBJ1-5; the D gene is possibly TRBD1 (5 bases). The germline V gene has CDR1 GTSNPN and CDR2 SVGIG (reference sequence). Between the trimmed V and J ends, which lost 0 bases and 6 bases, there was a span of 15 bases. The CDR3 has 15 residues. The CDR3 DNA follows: TGTGCCTGGAGTGTGGCTGGGGGGAGAAGTCAGCCCCAGCATTTT. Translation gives CAWSVAGGRSQPQHF. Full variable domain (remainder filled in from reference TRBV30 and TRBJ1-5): SQTIHQWPATLVQPVGSPLSLECTVEGTSNPNLYWYRQAAGRGLQLLFYSVGIGQISSEVPQNLSASRPQDRQFILSSKKLLLSDSGFYLCAWSVAGGRSQPQHFGDGTRLSIL.

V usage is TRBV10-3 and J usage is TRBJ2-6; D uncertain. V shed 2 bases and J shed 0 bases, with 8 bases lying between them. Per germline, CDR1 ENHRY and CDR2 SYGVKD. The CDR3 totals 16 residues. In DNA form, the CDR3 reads TGTGCCATCAGTGAGGGACCGGGCTCTGGGGCCAACGTCCTGACTTTC. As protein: CAISEGPGSGANVLTF.

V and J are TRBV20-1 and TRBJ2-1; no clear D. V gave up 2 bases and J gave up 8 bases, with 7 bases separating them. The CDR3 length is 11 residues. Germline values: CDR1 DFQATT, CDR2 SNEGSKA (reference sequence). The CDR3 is CSARSSDEQFF. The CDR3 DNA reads TGCAGTGCTAGAAGCAGCGATGAGCAGTTCTTC.

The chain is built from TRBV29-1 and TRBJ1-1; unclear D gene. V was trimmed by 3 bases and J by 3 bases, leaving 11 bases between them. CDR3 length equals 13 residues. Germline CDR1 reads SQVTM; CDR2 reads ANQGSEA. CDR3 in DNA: TGCAGCGTTGACCGAAGTTCCTACACTGAAGCTTTCTTT. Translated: CSVDRSSYTEAFF.

The DNA of the CDR3 is TGTGCCTGGACCGCAGGGTTAAGAATGAACACTGAAGCTTTCTTT. Its protein is CAWTAGLRMNTEAFF. The rearrangement joins TRBV30 to TRBJ1-1; tentative D call: TRBD1 (5 bases). Looked up from germline, CDR1 is GTSNPN and CDR2 is SVGIG (reference sequence). The CDR3 runs to 15 residues. Trimming cost V 4 bases and J 0 bases, with 15 bases left between them.